These 28 T cell receptor beta chains share one sample of origin, sequenced in a study of PD-L1 blockade in urothelial cancer. Produced via immunoSEQ multiplex PCR; TCRdb's table is partial and in-frame only. The sample gives about 74,000 clones, 90% of which show up once; over 4% is in the top ten. Regarding time point: pretreatment peripheral blood. The source was PBMCs, collected around atezolizumab (anti-PD-L1) treatment. The receptors come from a man aged 65 to 85 with urothelial cancer.

A single count supports this clone. The rearrangement joins TRBV7-6 to TRBJ2-5, with unresolved D. The V gene lost 0 bases and the J gene lost 2 bases, with 7 bases spanning the gap. From germline, CDR1 is SGHVS and CDR2 FNYEAQ. CDR3 length: 14 residues. This chain's CDR3 is CASSLASPQETQYF. In DNA, the CDR3 is TGTGCCAGCAGCTTAGCCAGTCCTCAAGAGACCCAGTACTTC. The whole variable domain, filled in from reference TRBV7-6 and TRBJ2-5, reads GAGVSQSPRYKVTKRGQDVALRCDPISGHVSLYWYRQALGQGPEFLTYFNYEAQQDKSGLPNDRFSAERPEGSISTLTIQRTEQRDSAMYRCASSLASPQETQYFGPGTRLLVL.

V and J are TRBV9 and TRBJ2-2; a possible D gene is TRBD1 (5 bases). The CDR3 totals 14 residues. V was cut by 1 base and J by 3 bases, with 7 bases left in between. Per the germline V gene, CDR1 is SGDLS and CDR2 is YYNGEE. The CDR3 sequence is CASSVMTDTGELFF. The CDR3 coding sequence is TGTGCCAGCAGCGTAATGACAGACACCGGGGAGCTGTTTTTT.

This chain links TRBV7-9 with TRBJ1-1; D unclear. Trimming left V 1 base short and J 4 bases short, with 10 bases between. CDR1 is SEHNR and CDR2 is FQNEAQ in the germline V gene (reference sequence). This CDR3 spans 14 amino acids. The CDR3 coding sequence is TGTGCCAGCAGCTTAGTACAGCCCGGCACTGAAGCTTTCTTT. This translates into CASSLVQPGTEAFF.

This rearrangement joins TRBV2 to TRBJ2-5; possible D gene TRBD1, 5 bases. The CDR3 covers 14 residues. Germline V gene data show CDR1 as SNHLY and CDR2 as FYNNEI. The V gene lost 6 bases and the J gene lost 1 base, with 12 bases spanning the gap. This CDR3 reads CASRRQPSQETQYF. Here the CDR3 DNA reads TGTGCCAGCAGGCGACAGCCCTCCCAAGAGACCCAGTACTTC.

The chain has TRBV18 and TRBJ1-2; 8 nucleotides align to TRBD1. Per the germline V gene, CDR1 is KGHSH and CDR2 is LQKENI. V lost 5 bases, J lost 4 bases, and 6 bases stayed unmatched. The CDR3 has 14 residues. CDR3 sequence reads: CASSLDRAPYGYTF. CDR3 bases: TGTGCCAGCTCATTGGACAGGGCCCCCTATGGCTACACCTTC.

The chain recombines TRBV28 with TRBJ2-7; 13 bases line up with TRBD2. Trimming removed 1 base from V and 3 bases from J; junction bases left unmatched: 3. The germline gives CDR1 MDHEN, CDR2 SYDVKM. The CDR3 spans 16 residues. The CDR3 nucleotides read TGTGCCAGCAGTTTATCTCGGACTAGCGGGGGCTACGAGCAGTACTTC. Residues: CASSLSRTSGGYEQYF.

The chain combines TRBV7-3 with TRBJ2-2; D uncertain. This CDR3 contains 12 residues. Trimming pared 1 base from V and 6 bases from J, leaving 3 bases between. Germline V gene data show CDR1 as SGHTA and CDR2 as FQGTGA. CDR3 in amino acids: CASSLRPGELFF. DNA of the CDR3: TGTGCCAGCAGCTTAAGGCCCGGGGAGCTGTTTTTT.

This chain connects TRBV5-4 to TRBJ2-2; 7 bases line up with TRBD1. The V gene's germline CDR1 is SGHNT and CDR2 YYREEE (reference sequence). The trim removed 4 bases at V and 4 bases at J, leaving 7 bases unmatched. The CDR3 has 15 residues. CDR3 residues: CASSMNRGTTGELFF. The CDR3 DNA sequence: TGTGCCAGCAGCATGAACAGGGGAACCACCGGGGAGCTGTTTTTT.

The gene calls are TRBV28 and TRBJ1-1; 7 bases are shared with TRBD1. The CDR3 extends over 13 amino acids. V lost 4 bases, J lost 11 bases, and 10 bases stayed unmatched. CDR1 and CDR2 (germline): MDHEN, SYDVKM. The CDR3 DNA reads as TGTGCCAGCAGTTCCCCCGGGACAGAACCTGCTTTCTTT. Translation gives CASSSPGTEPAFF.

This clone was counted between two and nine times. The chain is built from TRBV9 and TRBJ2-3, with a weak D call TRBD2 (6 bases). The CDR3 has 12 amino acids. CDR1 SGDLS and CDR2 YYNGEE come from the germline V gene. The V gene lost 3 bases and the J gene lost 6 bases, with 8 bases spanning the gap. This chain's CDR3 is CASSGGVDTQYF. The CDR3 nucleotides are TGTGCCAGCAGCGGCGGGGTGGATACGCAGTATTTT.

The J gene is TRBJ2-1, the V gene TRBV9; D is perhaps TRBD1 (6 bases). V lost 0 bases to trimming and J lost 10 bases, with 8 bases between them. CDR3 length equals 12 residues. Looked up from germline, CDR1 is SGDLS and CDR2 is YYNGEE. The CDR3 reads CASSVGRGEQFF. For the CDR3, the DNA is TGTGCCAGCAGCGTAGGTAGGGGGGAGCAGTTCTTC.

The V and J genes are TRBV14 and TRBJ2-7; possible D gene TRBD2, 6 bases. Trimming shortened V by 4 bases and J by 2 bases, and 12 bases separated the two germline ends. This CDR3 contains 14 residues. Looked up from germline, CDR1 is SGHDN and CDR2 is FVKESK. CDR3 residues: CASSLSSGPYEQYF. As DNA, the CDR3 is TGTGCCAGCAGCCTGAGTAGCGGCCCCTACGAGCAGTACTTC.

The chain recombines TRBV6-5 with TRBJ2-2; 9 nucleotides agree with TRBD1. Germline lookup yields CDR1 MNHEY and CDR2 SVGAGI. V shed 10 bases, J shed 6 bases, and the junction held 12 bases outside the gene matches. This CDR3 contains 15 residues. CDR3 sequence reads: CATRTDRGNSGELFF. Written as DNA, the CDR3 is TGTGCCACCCGAACCGACAGGGGGAATTCCGGGGAGCTGTTTTTT.

This clone was seen only a few times. The chain has TRBV28 and TRBJ1-1; tentative D call: TRBD1 (5 bases). The CDR3 covers 17 residues. V was cut by 7 bases and J by 3 bases, with 24 bases left in between. Germline V CDR1 and CDR2: MDHEN, SYDVKM. CDR3 in DNA: TGTGCCAGCACCCCCCGGTTGGGGCAGGGTGGGTACACTGAAGCTTTCTTT. Its translation is CASTPRLGQGGYTEAFF.

The rearrangement links TRBV5-6 to TRBJ2-1; 8 bases map to TRBD2. The CDR3 consists of 17 residues. The germline gives CDR1 SGHDT, CDR2 YYEEEE. Germline trimming cut 4 bases from V and 2 bases from J; bases unmatched to any gene: 11. The CDR3 loop reads CASSPYIAGQTYNEQFF. The CDR3 DNA sequence: TGTGCCAGCAGCCCTTATATAGCGGGGCAGACCTACAATGAGCAGTTCTTC.

This clone was picked up a small number of times. The genes are TRBV5-1 and TRBJ1-5; D is unresolved. Trimming left V 6 bases short and J 0 bases short, with 10 bases between. CDR1 and CDR2 (germline): SGHRS, YFSETQ. This CDR3 comprises 14 residues. The CDR3 DNA reads as TGCGCCAGCAAGTATAGACTTAGCAATCAGCCCCAGCATTTT. Its protein is CASKYRLSNQPQHF.

The genes are TRBV28 and TRBJ2-7; 10 bases are a match to TRBD2. Per germline, CDR1 MDHEN and CDR2 SYDVKM. V lost 7 bases, J lost 2 bases, and 11 bases stayed unmatched. CDR3 length: 16 residues. The CDR3 sequence: CASTIATSGTTYEQYF. The CDR3, as DNA: TGTGCCAGCACCATCGCCACTAGCGGGACGACCTACGAGCAGTACTTC.

The chain combines TRBV5-1 with TRBJ2-1; 11 bases map to TRBD2. The V gene end was trimmed by 2 bases and the J gene end by 6 bases; junction bases not matched to a gene: 4. Germline values: CDR1 SGHRS, CDR2 YFSETQ. This CDR3 contains 15 residues. CDR3 in DNA: TGCGCCAGCAGCTTCACTAGCGGGAGCTCCAATGAGCAGTTCTTC. This encodes CASSFTSGSSNEQFF.

The J gene is TRBJ2-3, the V gene TRBV2, with D maybe TRBD2 (6 bases). The germline gives CDR1 SNHLY, CDR2 FYNNEI. The V end was cut by 6 bases, the J end by 3 bases, with 16 bases between. The CDR3 contains 15 residues. The CDR3: CASRDPGLPTDTQYF. The CDR3 DNA reads as TGTGCCAGCAGAGACCCCGGACTACCGACAGATACGCAGTATTTT.

This clone was detected a few times. This chain connects TRBV11-2 to TRBJ2-1; 12 bases agree with TRBD2. Unmatched junction bases numbered 11, after V lost 5 bases and J lost 9 bases. Germline V gene data show CDR1 as SGHAT and CDR2 as FQNNGV. The CDR3 is made up of 16 amino acids. The CDR3 DNA follows: TGTGCCAGCAGCAACGCCGGACTAGCGGGATTGGCTGAGCAGTTCTTC. Translated, it gives CASSNAGLAGLAEQFF.

The chain uses TRBV4-1 and TRBJ2-5; 9 positions match TRBD1. The CDR3 loop spans 15 amino acids. Germline V CDR1 and CDR2: MGHRA, YSYEKL. The V segment lost 3 bases and the J segment 3 bases; nucleotides outside the gene matches: 5. The CDR3 bases are TGCGCCAGCAGCCACCCGAGGACAGGGGAAGAGACCCAGTACTTC. Translation gives CASSHPRTGEETQYF.

The V and J genes are TRBV7-8 and TRBJ2-7; the match to TRBD1 covers 9 bases. V shed 6 bases, J shed 1 base, and the junction held 7 bases outside the gene matches. This CDR3 is built from 15 residues. CDR1 SGHVS and CDR2 FQNEAQ come from the germline V gene. For the CDR3, the DNA is TGTGCCAGCAGGCTGGGACAGGGCCTGTCCTACGAGCAGTACTTC. Protein: CASRLGQGLSYEQYF.

The chain carries TRBV10-3 and TRBJ2-2, with 7 bases lining up with TRBD2. J was trimmed by 8 bases and V by 8 bases; bases with no gene match: 8. From germline, CDR1 is ENHRY and CDR2 SYGVKD. CDR3 length: 13 residues. The CDR3 DNA is TGTGCCATCGGGACTACTTCGGGAGGGGAGCTGTTTTTT. Translation: CAIGTTSGGELFF.

The rearrangement uses TRBV2 and TRBJ1-5; D gene unclear. The CDR3 spans 15 residues. Trimming left V 5 bases short and J 0 bases short, with 11 bases between. Germline lookup yields CDR1 SNHLY and CDR2 FYNNEI. The CDR3 DNA reads as TGTGCCAGCAGTCCCTGGGCCCCTAGCAATCAGCCCCAGCATTTT. Translating it yields CASSPWAPSNQPQHF.

This chain uses TRBV5-1 with TRBJ2-1, with a possible D match to TRBD2 (6 bases). The length of the CDR3 is 16 residues. The ends were cut back, 0 bases at V and 3 bases at J, with 13 bases in the middle. Germline CDR1 and CDR2: SGHRS and YFSETQ. The CDR3 protein is CASSLGVVSGYNEQFF. CDR3 coding DNA: TGCGCCAGCAGCTTGGGAGTAGTTAGCGGCTACAATGAGCAGTTCTTC.

The chain employs TRBV19 and TRBJ2-3, with 9 positions matching TRBD1. The CDR3 has 15 amino acids. V shed 3 bases, J shed 1 base, and the junction held 2 bases outside the gene matches. Per germline, CDR1 LNHDA and CDR2 SQIVND (reference sequence). CDR3 amino acids: CASSIGDRGTDTQYF. CDR3 bases: TGTGCCAGTAGTATCGGGGACAGGGGCACAGATACGCAGTATTTT.

This chain connects TRBV7-9 to TRBJ1-1; D may be TRBD1 (6 bases). Trimming cost V 0 bases and J 2 bases, with 10 bases left between them. The germline V gene has CDR1 SEHNR and CDR2 FQNEAQ (reference sequence). This CDR3 has 15 amino acids. The CDR3 region is CASSLAQGYNTEAFF. CDR3 coding DNA: TGTGCCAGCAGCTTAGCGCAGGGGTACAACACTGAAGCTTTCTTT. Drawing the rest from reference TRBV7-9 and TRBJ1-1, the complete variable domain is DTGVSQNPRHKITKRGQNVTFRCDPISEHNRLYWYRQTLGQGPEFLTYFQNEAQLEKSRLLSDRFSAERPKGSFSTLEIQRTEQGDSAMYLCASSLAQGYNTEAFFGQGTRLTVV.

This clone was observed once. The DNA of the CDR3 is TGCAGCGTTGAACTAGGAAGCGACAATGAGCAGTTCTTC. Residues: CSVELGSDNEQFF. The rearrangement joins TRBV29-1 to TRBJ2-1; D remains unclear. The CDR3 totals 13 residues. V dropped 2 bases and J dropped 5 bases, with 10 bases sitting between them. CDR1 SQVTM and CDR2 ANQGSEA come from the germline V gene.